The rows below give T cell receptor beta chains drawn from one sample of a study of blood T cell repertoires in COVID-19. Using immunoSEQ multiplex PCR, the repertoire was profiled, and TCRdb retains in-frame clones only, with some absent. Of about 42,000 clones in the sample, over 60% were seen once. Sequencing was performed on peripheral blood. The receptors originated from a woman in her seventies with acute or convalescent COVID-19. The CDR3 runs from the conserved cysteine through the conserved F or W. Each record gives: V gene, D gene, J gene, CDR3 length, clone size, CDR3 protein, CDR3 DNA. A D gene is named only where the DNA matches it firmly. The size entry is marked missing in some rows and otherwise reads once, few, many or a size class.

TRBV2	NA	TRBJ2-1	13	NA	CASSEGLNNEQFF	TGTGCCAGCAGTGAAGGACTCAACAATGAGCAGTTCTTC
TRBV7-2	NA	TRBJ1-5	13	NA	CASSPNRGQPQHF	TGTGCCAGCAGCCCCAATCGGGGACAGCCCCAGCATTTT
TRBV28	TRBD2	TRBJ2-3	18	few	CASSFYRLAGPSTDTQYF	TGTGCCAGCAGTTTCTATCGACTAGCGGGGCCCAGCACAGATACGCAGTATTTT
TRBV19	NA	TRBJ1-5	14	few	CASSPRQGNQPQHF	TGTGCCAGTAGTCCCCGACAGGGCAATCAGCCCCAGCATTTT
TRBV11-2	NA	TRBJ1-1	15	NA	CASSLRPGTGTEAFF	TGTGCCAGCAGCTTGCGTCCGGGAACGGGGACTGAAGCTTTCTTT
TRBV28	NA	TRBJ1-5	12	NA	CASSTVRQPQHF	TGTGCCAGCAGTACTGTTCGACAGCCCCAGCATTTT
TRBV5-1	NA	TRBJ1-1	13	NA	CASSLDRTQQAFF	TGCGCCAGCAGCTTGGACAGGACCCAGCAAGCTTTCTTT
TRBV28	NA	TRBJ1-5	10	NA	CASYSQPQHF	TGTGCCAGCTACAGTCAGCCCCAGCATTTT
TRBV7-2	NA	TRBJ2-2	15	few	CASSLVTGPGGELFF	TGTGCCAGCAGCTTAGTCACAGGGCCGGGCGGGGAGCTGTTTTTT
TRBV18	TRBD1	TRBJ2-7	14	NA	CASSPPTGWGEQYF	TGTGCCAGCTCACCACCGACAGGGTGGGGCGAGCAGTACTTC
TRBV18	TRBD1	TRBJ2-4	16	NA	CASSPPIGGGKNIQYF	TGTGCCAGCTCACCACCGATAGGGGGCGGGAAAAACATTCAGTACTTC
TRBV18	NA	TRBJ2-5	13	NA	CASSRAIGETQYF	TGTGCCAGCTCCCGCGCCATCGGGGAGACCCAGTACTTC
TRBV6-5	NA	TRBJ1-1	12	NA	CASSRLNTEAFF	TGTGCCAGCAGTCGACTTAACACTGAAGCTTTCTTT
TRBV3-1/TRBV3-2	NA	TRBJ2-7	14	NA	CASSQTRNSYEQYF	TGTGCCAGCAGCCAGACACGGAACTCCTACGAGCAGTACTTC
TRBV19	NA	TRBJ1-4	12	NA	CASSRTDEKLFF	TGTGCCAGTAGTAGGACAGATGAAAAACTGTTTTTT
TRBV7-2	TRBD1	TRBJ1-1	17	NA	CASSTRTGYQVNTEAFF	TGTGCCAGCAGCACCCGGACAGGGTATCAAGTGAACACTGAAGCTTTCTTT
TRBV2	NA	TRBJ2-7	14	NA	CASTRDIGRYEQYF	TGTGCCAGCACCCGGGACATAGGGCGCTACGAGCAGTACTTC
TRBV28	NA	TRBJ2-2	15	NA	CASRTPGLGTGELFF	TGTGCCAGCAGGACCCCAGGGTTGGGCACCGGGGAGCTGTTTTTT
TRBV19	TRBD1	TRBJ1-5	18	few	CASSPRTGGEYGNQPQHF	TGTGCCAGTAGTCCCAGGACAGGGGGGGAATATGGCAATCAGCCCCAGCATTTT
TRBV2	TRBD1	TRBJ1-4	13	NA	CASGTATNEKLFF	TGTGCCAGTGGGACAGCAACTAATGAAAAACTGTTTTTT
TRBV11-2	NA	TRBJ2-1	16	NA	CASSLVSGRRYNEQFF	TGTGCCAGCAGCTTAGTTTCTGGGAGACGGTACAATGAGCAGTTCTTC
TRBV19	NA	TRBJ2-2	13	once	CASSIGGTGELFF	TGTGCCAGTAGTATCGGAGGGACCGGGGAGCTGTTTTTT
TRBV7-2	TRBD1	TRBJ1-5	16	NA	CASSLGGQRGNQPQHF	TGTGCCAGCAGCTTAGGGGGACAGAGGGGCAATCAGCCCCAGCATTTT
TRBV2	NA	TRBJ2-1	13	NA	CASRTEKGNEQFF	TGTGCCAGCAGGACGGAAAAGGGGAATGAGCAGTTCTTC
TRBV19	NA	TRBJ1-5	12	NA	CASRQGPEPQHF	TGTGCCAGTAGGCAGGGTCCAGAGCCCCAGCATTTT
TRBV10-3	NA	TRBJ1-1	13	NA	CAIRTLQGTEAFF	TGTGCCATCAGGACCCTCCAGGGCACTGAAGCTTTCTTT
TRBV29-1	NA	TRBJ1-2	13	NA	CSVRHGDAYGYTF	TGCAGCGTGAGACACGGCGACGCCTATGGCTACACCTTC
TRBV6-6	NA	TRBJ2-7	13	few	CASSYFGSYEQYF	TGTGCCAGCAGTTACTTCGGCTCCTACGAGCAGTACTTC
TRBV30	TRBD2	TRBJ2-1	13	once	CAFLAGTYNEQFF	TGTGCCTTTTTAGCGGGAACCTACAATGAGCAGTTCTTC
TRBV19	TRBD1	TRBJ1-5	15	few	CASSKGDRAAQPQHF	TGTGCCAGTAGTAAGGGGGACAGGGCGGCTCAGCCCCAGCATTTT
TRBV7-9	NA	TRBJ2-1	13	few	CAIPETGYNEQFF	TGTGCCATCCCAGAGACAGGCTACAATGAGCAGTTCTTC
TRBV7-9	NA	TRBJ1-4	16	once	CASSSGQSTTNEKLFF	TGTGCCAGCAGCTCCGGACAGAGCACAACTAATGAAAAACTGTTTTTT